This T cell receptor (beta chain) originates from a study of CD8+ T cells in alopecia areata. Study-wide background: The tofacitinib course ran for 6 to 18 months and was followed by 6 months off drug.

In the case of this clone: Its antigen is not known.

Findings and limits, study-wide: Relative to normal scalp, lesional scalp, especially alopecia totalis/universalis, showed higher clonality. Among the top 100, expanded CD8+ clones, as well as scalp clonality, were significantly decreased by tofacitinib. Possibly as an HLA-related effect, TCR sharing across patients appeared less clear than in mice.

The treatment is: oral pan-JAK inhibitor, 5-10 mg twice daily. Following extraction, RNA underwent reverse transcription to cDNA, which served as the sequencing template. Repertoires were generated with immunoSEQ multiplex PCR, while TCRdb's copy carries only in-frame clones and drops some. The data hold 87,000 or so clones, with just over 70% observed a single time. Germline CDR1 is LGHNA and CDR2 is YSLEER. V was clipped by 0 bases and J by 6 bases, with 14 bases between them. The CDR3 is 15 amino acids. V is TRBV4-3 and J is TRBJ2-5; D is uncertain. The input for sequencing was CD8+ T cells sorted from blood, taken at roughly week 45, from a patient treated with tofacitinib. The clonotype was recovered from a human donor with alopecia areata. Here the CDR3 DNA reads TGCGCCAGCAGCCAAGATTCCTACAGCACCCAGACCCAGTACTTC. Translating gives CASSQDSYSTQTQYF.